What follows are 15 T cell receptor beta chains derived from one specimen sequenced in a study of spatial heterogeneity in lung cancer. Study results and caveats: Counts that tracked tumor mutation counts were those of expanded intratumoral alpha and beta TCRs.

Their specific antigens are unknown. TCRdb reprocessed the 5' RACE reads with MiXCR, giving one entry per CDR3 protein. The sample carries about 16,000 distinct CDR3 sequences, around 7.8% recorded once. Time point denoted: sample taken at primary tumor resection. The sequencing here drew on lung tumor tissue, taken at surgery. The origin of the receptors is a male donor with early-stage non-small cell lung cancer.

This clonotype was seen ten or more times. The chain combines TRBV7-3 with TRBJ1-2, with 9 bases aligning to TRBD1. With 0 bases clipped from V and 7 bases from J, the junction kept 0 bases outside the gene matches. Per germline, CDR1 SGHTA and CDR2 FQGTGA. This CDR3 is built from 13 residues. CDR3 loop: CASSLTGQGGYTF. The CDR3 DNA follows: TGTGCCAGCAGCTTAACGGGACAGGGTGGCTACACCTTC.

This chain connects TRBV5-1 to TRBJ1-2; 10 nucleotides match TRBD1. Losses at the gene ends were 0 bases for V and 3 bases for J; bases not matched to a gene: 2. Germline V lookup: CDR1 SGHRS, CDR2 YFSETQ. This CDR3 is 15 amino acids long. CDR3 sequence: CASSLGGTGDYGYTF. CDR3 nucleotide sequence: TGCGCCAGCAGCTTGGGAGGGACAGGGGACTATGGCTACACCTTC.

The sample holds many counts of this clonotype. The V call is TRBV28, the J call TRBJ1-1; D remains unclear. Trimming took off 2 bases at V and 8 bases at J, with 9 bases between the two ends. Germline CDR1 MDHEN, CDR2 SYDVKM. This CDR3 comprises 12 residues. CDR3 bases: TGTGCCAGCAGTTTAAAGGGTAAAGAAGCTTTCTTT. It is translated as CASSLKGKEAFF.

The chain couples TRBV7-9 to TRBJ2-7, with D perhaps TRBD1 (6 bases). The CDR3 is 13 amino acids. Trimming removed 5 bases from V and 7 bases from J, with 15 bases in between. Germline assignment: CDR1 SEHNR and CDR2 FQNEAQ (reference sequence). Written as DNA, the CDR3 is TGTGCCAGCAGCGAAGCGACAGGACGGGAGCAGTACTTC. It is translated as CASSEATGREQYF.

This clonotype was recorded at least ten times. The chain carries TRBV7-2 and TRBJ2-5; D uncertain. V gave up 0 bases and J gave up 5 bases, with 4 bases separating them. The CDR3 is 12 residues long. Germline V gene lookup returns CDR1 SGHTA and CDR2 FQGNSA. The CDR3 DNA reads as TGTGCCAGCAGCTTAGCGAGGGAGACCCAGTACTTC. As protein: CASSLARETQYF.

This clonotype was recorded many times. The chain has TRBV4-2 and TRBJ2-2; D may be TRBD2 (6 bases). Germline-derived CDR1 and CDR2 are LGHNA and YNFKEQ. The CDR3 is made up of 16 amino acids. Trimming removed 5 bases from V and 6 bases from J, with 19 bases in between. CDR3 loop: CASSEGASERAGELFF. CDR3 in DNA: TGTGCCAGCAGCGAAGGGGCTAGCGAACGAGCCGGGGAGCTGTTTTTT.

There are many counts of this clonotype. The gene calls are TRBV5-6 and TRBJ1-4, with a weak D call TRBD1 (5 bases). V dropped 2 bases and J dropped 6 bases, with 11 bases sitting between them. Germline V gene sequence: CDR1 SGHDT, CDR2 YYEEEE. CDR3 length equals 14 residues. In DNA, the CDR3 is TGTGCCAGCAGCTTACCGGGGCGGGATGAAAAACTGTTTTTT. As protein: CASSLPGRDEKLFF.

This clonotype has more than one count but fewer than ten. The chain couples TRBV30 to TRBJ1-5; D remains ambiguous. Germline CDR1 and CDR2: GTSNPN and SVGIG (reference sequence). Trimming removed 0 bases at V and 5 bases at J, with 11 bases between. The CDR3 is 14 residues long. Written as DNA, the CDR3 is TGTGCCTGGAGTGTTCGGTTCGATGATCAGCCCCAGCATTTT. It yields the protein CAWSVRFDDQPQHF. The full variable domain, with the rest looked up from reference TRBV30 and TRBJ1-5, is SQTIHQWPATLVQPVGSPLSLECTVEGTSNPNLYWYRQAAGRGLQLLFYSVGIGQISSEVPQNLSASRPQDRQFILSSKKLLLSDSGFYLCAWSVRFDDQPQHFGDGTRLSIL.

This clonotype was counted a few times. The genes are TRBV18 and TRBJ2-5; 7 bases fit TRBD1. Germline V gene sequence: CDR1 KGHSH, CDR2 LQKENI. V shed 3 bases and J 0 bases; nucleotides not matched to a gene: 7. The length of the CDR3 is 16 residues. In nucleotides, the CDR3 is TGTGCCAGCTCACCGTTCGGGACAGCGTACCAAGAGACCCAGTACTTC. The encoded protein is CASSPFGTAYQETQYF. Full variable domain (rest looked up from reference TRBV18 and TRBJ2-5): NAGVMQNPRHLVRRRGQEARLRCSPMKGHSHVYWYRQLPEEGLKFMVYLQKENIIDESGMPKERFSAEFPKEGPSILRIQQVVRGDSAAYFCASSPFGTAYQETQYFGPGTRLLVL.

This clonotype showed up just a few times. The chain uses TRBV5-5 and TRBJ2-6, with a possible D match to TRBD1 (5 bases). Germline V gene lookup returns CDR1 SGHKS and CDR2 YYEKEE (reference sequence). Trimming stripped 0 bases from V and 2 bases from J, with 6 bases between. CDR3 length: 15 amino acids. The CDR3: CASSLATAGANVLTF. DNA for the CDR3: TGTGCCAGCAGCTTGGCGACAGCTGGGGCCAACGTCCTGACTTTC.

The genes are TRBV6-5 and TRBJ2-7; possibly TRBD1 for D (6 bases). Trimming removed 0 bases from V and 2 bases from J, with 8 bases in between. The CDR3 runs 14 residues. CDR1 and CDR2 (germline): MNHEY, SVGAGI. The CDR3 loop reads CASSYSGGPYEQYF. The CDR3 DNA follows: TGTGCCAGCAGTTACTCAGGGGGTCCCTACGAGCAGTACTTC.

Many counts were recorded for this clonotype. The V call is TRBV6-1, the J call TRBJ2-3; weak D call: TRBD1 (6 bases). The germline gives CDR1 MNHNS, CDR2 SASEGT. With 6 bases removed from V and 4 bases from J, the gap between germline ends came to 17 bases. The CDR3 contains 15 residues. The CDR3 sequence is CASRLRTELADTQYF. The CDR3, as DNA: TGTGCCAGCAGACTCAGGACAGAGTTGGCAGATACGCAGTATTTT.

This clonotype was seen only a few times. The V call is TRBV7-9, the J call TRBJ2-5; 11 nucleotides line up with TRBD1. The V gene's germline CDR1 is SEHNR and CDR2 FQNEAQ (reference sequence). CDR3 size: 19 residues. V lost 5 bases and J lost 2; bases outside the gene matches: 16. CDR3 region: CASSTGRTGGYRPQETQYF. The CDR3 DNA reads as TGTGCCAGCAGCACCGGCCGGACAGGGGGCTATAGGCCTCAAGAGACCCAGTACTTC.

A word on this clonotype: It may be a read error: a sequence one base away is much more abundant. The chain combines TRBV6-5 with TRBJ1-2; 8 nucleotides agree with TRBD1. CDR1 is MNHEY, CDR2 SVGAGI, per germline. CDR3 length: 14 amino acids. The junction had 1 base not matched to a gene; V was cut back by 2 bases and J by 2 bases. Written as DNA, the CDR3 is TGTGCCAGCAGTTACGGGACAGGCAACTATGGCTACACCTTC. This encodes CASSYGTGNYGYTF.

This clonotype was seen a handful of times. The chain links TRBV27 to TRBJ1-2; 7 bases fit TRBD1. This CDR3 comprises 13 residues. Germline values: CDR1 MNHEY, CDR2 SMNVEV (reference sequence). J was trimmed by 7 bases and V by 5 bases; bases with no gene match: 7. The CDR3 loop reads CASSLRQGSGYTF. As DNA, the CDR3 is TGTGCCAGCAGTCTTCGACAGGGTAGTGGCTACACCTTC.